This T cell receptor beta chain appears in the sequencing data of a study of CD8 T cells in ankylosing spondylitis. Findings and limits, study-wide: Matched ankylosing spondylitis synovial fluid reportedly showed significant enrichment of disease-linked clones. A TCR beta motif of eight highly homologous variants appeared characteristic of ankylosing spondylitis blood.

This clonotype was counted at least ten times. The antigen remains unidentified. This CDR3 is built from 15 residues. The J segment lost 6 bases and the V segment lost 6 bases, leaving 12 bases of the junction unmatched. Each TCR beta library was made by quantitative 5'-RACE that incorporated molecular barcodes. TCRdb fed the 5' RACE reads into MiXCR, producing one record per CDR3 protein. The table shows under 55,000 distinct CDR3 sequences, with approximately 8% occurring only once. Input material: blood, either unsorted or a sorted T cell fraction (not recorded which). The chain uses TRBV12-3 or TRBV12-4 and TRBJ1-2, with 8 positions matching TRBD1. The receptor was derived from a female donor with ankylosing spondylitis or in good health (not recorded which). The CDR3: CASSFPDRVSNGYTF. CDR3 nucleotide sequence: TGTGCCAGCAGCTTTCCGGACAGGGTCTCAAATGGCTACACCTTC.